Included here is one T cell receptor beta chain sequence, with context. The antigen it binds to is not known. Nothing much larger sits one base from this clone, and base qualities are not available. The CDR3 has 16 amino acids, counting the end cysteine and phenylalanine. The entry retains the CDR3 DNA only, 48 bases that are in frame from base 1. CDR1 is given as SGHRS and CDR2 as YFSETQ, both from the germline V gene. Germline trimming: 2 bases from V, 3 bases from J; junction bases outside gene matches: 6. The immunoSEQ Assay, a bias-controlled multiplex PCR, was used to amplify TCRbeta CDR3 regions from genomic DNA. Regarding the original processing steps: The number of nucleated cells in each sample was estimated from the amplification of reference gene primers within the assay. Sequence reads were collapsed and filtered to measure the absolute abundance of every unique TCRbeta CDR3 rearrangement. For each sample, productive Simpson clonality was calculated as the square root of Simpson's diversity index over productive rearrangements. Entries here come from immuneACCESS through TCRdb and include only in-frame sequences with V and J called. Some clones fail to appear in such tables; in the studies checked, an unresolved V gene covers under half of the shortfall, and the cause of the remainder is unknown. V and J calls and clone size are as listed in that table; D and trimming were resolved from the DNA. Present in this sample are under 250,000 clones, 83% of which were seen just once. The ten most abundant clones make up about 2.5% of the sample.

This sample stems from a study of blood T cell repertoires in COVID-19 (dated by TCRdb to about 2020). Background for the entire study: Samples covering the acute and convalescent phases of COVID-19 were provided by collaborators in the United States, Italy and Spain. The material from the prospective study consisted of cDNA or gDNA derived from T cells, B-cell-depleted T cells, or PBMCs. The dataset comprised deeply sampled blood TCRbeta repertoires from subjects exposed to, actively infected with, or recovered from COVID-19. The repertoires were released in a freely available public database intended as a resource for research on the immune response to SARS-CoV-2. Samples were obtained from the ongoing ImmuneRACE study (first 160 participants) and from 1,254 subjects provided by 6 global collaborators. A de-identified subject ID, COVID-19 status, age in years and sex were almost always included in the sample metadata. Where available, HLA class I and class II types were obtained from metadata supplied by the sample provider rather than from assay-based typing.

The full study reports these points: The amount of clinical and demographic metadata varied by source and participant and was provided uncurated.

Whole blood was collected in K2EDTA tubes by collaborating institutions according to the institutions' own protocols. For TCRbeta analysis, collaborator samples were shipped as frozen whole blood, as isolated PBMCs, or as DNA extracted from either sample type. Recombination connected TRBV5-1 to TRBJ1-4; TRBD1 fits 8 bases in the junction. This TCR derives from a woman between 35 and 50 years old with active or convalescent COVID-19. The source material was peripheral blood. The DNA sequence follows: TGCGCCAGCAGCTTAAAGAACAGGGGGGCTAATGAAAAACTGTTTTTT. The resulting protein is CASSLKNRGANEKLFF.